In its sample, the clone carrying this TCR beta chain was seen a few times. Its antigen is unidentified. This sample is part of a study of blood T cells in healthy people across ages. General study findings and limits: The study regarded diversity estimates from one million T cells as underestimates.

For the second PCR, which ran for roughly 6 to 11 cycles, a sample-barcoded 5' primer and a J-beta primer mix were used. TCRdb passed the 5' RACE reads through MiXCR, listing each CDR3 protein once. The table includes some 880,000 distinct CDR3 sequences, around 34% detected once. CDR1 LGHNA and CDR2 YSLEER come from the germline V gene. V trimming: 3 bases; J trimming: 5 bases; junction bases outside the gene matches: 3. The CDR3 is 14 residues long. This chain links TRBV4-3 with TRBJ2-1; 8 bases fit TRBD1. The material sequenced was blood. The TCR was taken from a man aged 18 to 30 in good health. The CDR3: CASSQRGQDNEQFF. For the CDR3, the DNA is TGCGCCAGCAGCCAGAGGGGACAGGACAATGAGCAGTTCTTC.